The rows below give T cell receptor beta chains drawn from one sample of a study of post-analysis software for immune sequencing data. TCRdb re-derived calls from the PCR reads in MiXCR, one entry per CDR3 protein. Of about 820,000 distinct CDR3 sequences in the sample, under 70% are singletons; the top ten hold 4.6%. The sample comprised blood. The receptors were gathered from a girl aged 5-17 years with multiple sclerosis. Both conserved end residues are trimmed from each CDR3. Size is omitted from some rows. Given values are once, few, many or a class for expanded clones.

ASSRQGQGTEAF,NA,TRBV6-6,TRBJ1-1
ASSYELARIAKNIQY,NA,TRBV6-5,TRBJ2-4
ASSFSGRRVTDTQY,NA,TRBV5-6,TRBJ2-3
ASTRDVGETQY,NA,TRBV6-5,TRBJ2-5
ASSPQGQGGQPQH,NA,TRBV18,TRBJ1-5
SVDPSTDTQY,few,TRBV29-1,TRBJ2-3
ASSHHPVGGTPLH,NA,TRBV4-1,TRBJ1-6
ASSYGPPWGSYNEQY,NA,TRBV27,NA
ASSPGLAGVHYMDNEQF,NA,TRBV12-3/TRBV12-4,TRBJ2-1
SASSQPSSYEQY,few,TRBV20-1,TRBJ2-7
ASSLVPGAKNIQY,NA,TRBV7-8,TRBJ2-4
ASRPYRGWGQY,NA,TRBV5-1,TRBJ2-7
ASSYYHGTSVSYNEQF,few,TRBV6-5,TRBJ2-1
ASSLEIPDTQY,NA,TRBV7-2,TRBJ2-3